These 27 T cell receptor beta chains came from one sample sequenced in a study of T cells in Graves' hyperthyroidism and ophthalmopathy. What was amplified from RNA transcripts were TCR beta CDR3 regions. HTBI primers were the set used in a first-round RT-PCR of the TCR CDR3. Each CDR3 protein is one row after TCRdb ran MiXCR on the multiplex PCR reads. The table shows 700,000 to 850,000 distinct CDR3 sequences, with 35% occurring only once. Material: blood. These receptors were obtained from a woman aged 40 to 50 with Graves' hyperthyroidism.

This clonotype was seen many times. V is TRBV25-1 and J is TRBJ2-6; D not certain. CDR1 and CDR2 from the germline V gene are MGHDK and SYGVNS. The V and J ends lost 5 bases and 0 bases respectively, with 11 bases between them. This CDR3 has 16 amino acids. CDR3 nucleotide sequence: TGTGCCAGCAGTTCCCCCGGCGTCTCTGGGGCCAACGTCCTGACTTTC. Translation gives CASSSPGVSGANVLTF. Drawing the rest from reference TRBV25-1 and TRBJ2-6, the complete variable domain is EADIYQTPRYLVIGTGKKITLECSQTMGHDKMYWYQQDPGMELHLIHYSYGVNSTEKGDLSSESTVSRIRTEHFPLTLESARPSHTSQYLCASSSPGVSGANVLTFGAGSRLTVL.

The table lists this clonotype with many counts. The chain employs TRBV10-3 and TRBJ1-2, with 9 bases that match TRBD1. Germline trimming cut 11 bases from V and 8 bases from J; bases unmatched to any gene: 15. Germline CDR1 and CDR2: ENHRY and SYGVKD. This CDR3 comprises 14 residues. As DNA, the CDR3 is TGTGCCGCAACCGGGACAGGGCCCGTGGGGGGCTACACCTTC. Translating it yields CAATGTGPVGGYTF.

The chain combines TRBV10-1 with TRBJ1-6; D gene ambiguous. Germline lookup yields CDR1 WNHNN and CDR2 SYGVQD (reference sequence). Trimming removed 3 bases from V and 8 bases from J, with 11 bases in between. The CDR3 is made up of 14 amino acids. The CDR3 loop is CASSDGYGDSPLHF. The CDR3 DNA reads TGCGCCAGCAGTGACGGATATGGGGATTCACCCCTCCACTTT.

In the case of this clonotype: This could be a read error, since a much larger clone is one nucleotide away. The CDR3 region is CSARGQGANQLQHF. Written as DNA, the CDR3 is TGCAGTGCTCGGGGACAGGGGGCGAATCAGCTCCAGCATTTT. The V and J genes are TRBV20-1 and TRBJ1-5; 12 bases are a match to TRBD1. This CDR3 is built from 14 residues. Germline V gene data show CDR1 as DFQATT and CDR2 as SNEGSKA (reference sequence).

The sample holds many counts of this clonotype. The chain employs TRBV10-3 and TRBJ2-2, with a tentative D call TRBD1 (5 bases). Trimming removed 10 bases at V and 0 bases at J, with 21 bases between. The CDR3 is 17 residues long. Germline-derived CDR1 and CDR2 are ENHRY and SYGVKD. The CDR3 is CASVRTTLFANTGELFF. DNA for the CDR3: TGTGCCAGCGTTCGGACAACTTTATTCGCGAACACCGGGGAGCTGTTTTTT.

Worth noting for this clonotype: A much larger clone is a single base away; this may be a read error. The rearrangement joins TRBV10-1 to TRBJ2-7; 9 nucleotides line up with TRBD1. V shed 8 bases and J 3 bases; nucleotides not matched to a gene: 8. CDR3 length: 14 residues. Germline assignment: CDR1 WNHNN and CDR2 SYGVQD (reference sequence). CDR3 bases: TGCGCCAGCGGAAAAGGGACAGGGATCTACGAGCAGTACTTC. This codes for CASGKGTGIYEQYF.

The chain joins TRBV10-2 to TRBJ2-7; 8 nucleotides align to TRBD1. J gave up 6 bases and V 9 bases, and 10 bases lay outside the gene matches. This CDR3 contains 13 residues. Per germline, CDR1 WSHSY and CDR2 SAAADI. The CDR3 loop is CARAQGAVTEQYF. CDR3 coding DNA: TGCGCCAGGGCCCAGGGGGCCGTTACCGAGCAGTACTTC.

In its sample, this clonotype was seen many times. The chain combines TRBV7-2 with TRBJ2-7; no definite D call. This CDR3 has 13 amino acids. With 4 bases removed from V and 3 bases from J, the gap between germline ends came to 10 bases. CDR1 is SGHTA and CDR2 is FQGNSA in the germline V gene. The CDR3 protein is CASSSLGVYEQYF. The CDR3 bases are TGTGCCAGCAGCTCCCTGGGCGTCTACGAGCAGTACTTC. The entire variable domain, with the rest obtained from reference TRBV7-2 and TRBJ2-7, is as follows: GAGVSQSPSNKVTEKGKDVELRCDPISGHTALYWYRQSLGQGLEFLIYFQGNSAPDKSGLPSDRFSAERTGGSVSTLTIQRTQQEDSAVYLCASSSLGVYEQYFGPGTRLTVT.

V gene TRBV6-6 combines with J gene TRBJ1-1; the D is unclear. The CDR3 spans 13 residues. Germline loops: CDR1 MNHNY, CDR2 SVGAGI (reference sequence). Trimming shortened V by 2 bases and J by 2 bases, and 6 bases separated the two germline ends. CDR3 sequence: CASSYGFNTEAFF. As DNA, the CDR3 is TGTGCCAGCAGTTACGGGTTTAACACTGAAGCTTTCTTT.

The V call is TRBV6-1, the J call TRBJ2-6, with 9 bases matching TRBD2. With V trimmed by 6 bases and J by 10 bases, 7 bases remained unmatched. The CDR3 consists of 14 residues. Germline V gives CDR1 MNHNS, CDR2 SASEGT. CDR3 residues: CASSRSGGSNVLTF. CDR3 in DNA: TGTGCCAGCAGCCGGAGCGGGGGGTCTAACGTCCTGACTTTC.

The CDR3 here is CASSFKGANYGYTF. The DNA for the CDR3 is TGTGCCAGCAGTTTTAAGGGGGCTAACTATGGCTACACCTTC. This chain uses TRBV7-2 with TRBJ1-2; D may be TRBD1 (6 bases). The V gene lost 6 bases and the J gene lost 0 bases, with 11 bases spanning the gap. This CDR3 spans 14 amino acids. Germline CDR1 and CDR2: SGHTA and FQGNSA.

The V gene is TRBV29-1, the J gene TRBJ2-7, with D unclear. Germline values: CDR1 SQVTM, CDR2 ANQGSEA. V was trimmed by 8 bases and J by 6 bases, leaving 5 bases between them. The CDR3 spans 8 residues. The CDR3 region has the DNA TGCAGCTACGGCGAGCAGTACTTC. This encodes CSYGEQYF.

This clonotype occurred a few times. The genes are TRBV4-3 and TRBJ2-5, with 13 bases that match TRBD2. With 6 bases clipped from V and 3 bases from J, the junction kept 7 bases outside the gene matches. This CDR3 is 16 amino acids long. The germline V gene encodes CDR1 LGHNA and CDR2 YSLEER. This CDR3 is CASRGRGTSGEETQYF. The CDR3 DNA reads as TGCGCCAGCAGAGGACGGGGGACTAGCGGGGAAGAGACCCAGTACTTC.

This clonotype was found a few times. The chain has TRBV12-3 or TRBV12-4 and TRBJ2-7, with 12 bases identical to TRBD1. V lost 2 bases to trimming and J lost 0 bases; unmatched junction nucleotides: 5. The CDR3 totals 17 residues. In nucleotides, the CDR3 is TGTGCCAGCAGTTTAACTTGGGACAGGGGGCTCTCCTACGAGCAGTACTTC. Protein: CASSLTWDRGLSYEQYF.

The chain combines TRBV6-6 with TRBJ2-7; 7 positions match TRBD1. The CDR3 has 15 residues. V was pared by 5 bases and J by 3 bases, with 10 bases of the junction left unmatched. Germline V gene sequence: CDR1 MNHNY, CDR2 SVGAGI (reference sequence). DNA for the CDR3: TGTGCCAGCAGTCTCTCGGGACAGATCGGCTACGAGCAGTACTTC. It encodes CASSLSGQIGYEQYF.

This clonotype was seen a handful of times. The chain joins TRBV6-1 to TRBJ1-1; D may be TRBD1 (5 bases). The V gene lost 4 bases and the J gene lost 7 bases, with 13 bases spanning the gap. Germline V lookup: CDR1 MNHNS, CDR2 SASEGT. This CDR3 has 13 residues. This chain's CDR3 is CASSGIRQFEAFF. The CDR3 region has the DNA TGTGCCAGCAGTGGGATTCGACAGTTTGAAGCTTTCTTT.

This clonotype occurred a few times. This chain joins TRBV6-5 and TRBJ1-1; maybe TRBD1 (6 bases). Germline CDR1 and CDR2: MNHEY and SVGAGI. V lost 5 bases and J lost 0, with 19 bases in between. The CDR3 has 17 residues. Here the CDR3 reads CASSHRLTGTLNTEAFF. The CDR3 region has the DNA TGTGCCAGCAGTCATAGGCTAACCGGGACATTGAACACTGAAGCTTTCTTT.

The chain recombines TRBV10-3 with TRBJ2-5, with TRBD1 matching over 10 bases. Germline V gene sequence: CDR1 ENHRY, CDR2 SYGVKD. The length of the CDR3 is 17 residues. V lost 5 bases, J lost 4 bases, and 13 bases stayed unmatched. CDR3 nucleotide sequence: TGTGCCATCAGTTCTACACCGGGACAGGGGTATGGAGAGACCCAGTACTTC. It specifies CAISSTPGQGYGETQYF.

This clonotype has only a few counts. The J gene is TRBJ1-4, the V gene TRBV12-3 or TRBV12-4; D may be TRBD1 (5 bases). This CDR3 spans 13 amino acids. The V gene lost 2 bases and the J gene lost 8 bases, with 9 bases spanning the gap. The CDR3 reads CASSLPGVEKLFF. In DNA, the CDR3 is TGTGCCAGCAGTTTACCGGGGGTAGAAAAACTGTTTTTT.

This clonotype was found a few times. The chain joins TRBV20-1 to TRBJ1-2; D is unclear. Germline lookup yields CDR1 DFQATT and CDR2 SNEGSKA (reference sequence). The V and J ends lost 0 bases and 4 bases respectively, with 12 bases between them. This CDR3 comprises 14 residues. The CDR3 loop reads CSAREAAAPYGYTF. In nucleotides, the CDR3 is TGCAGTGCTAGAGAGGCCGCCGCCCCCTATGGCTACACCTTC.

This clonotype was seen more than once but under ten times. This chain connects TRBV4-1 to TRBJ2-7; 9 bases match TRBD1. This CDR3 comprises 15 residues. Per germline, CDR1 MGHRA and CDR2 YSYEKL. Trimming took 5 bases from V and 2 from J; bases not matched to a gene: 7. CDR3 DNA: TGCGCCAGCAGCGAAGGACAGGGGAATACCTACGAGCAGTACTTC. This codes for CASSEGQGNTYEQYF.

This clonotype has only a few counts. The CDR3 nucleotides are TGTGCCAGTAACCAGGGGCGGGAGAACACTGAAGCTTTCTTT. This encodes CASNQGRENTEAFF. This chain links TRBV19 with TRBJ1-1, with D possibly being TRBD1 (6 bases). The CDR3 loop spans 14 amino acids. CDR1 and CDR2 (germline): LNHDA, SQIVND (reference sequence). Trimming removed 7 bases at V and 1 base at J, with 13 bases between.

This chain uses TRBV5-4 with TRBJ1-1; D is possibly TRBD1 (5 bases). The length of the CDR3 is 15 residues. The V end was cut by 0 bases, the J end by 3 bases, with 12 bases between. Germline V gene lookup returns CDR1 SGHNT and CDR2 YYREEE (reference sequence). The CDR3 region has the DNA TGTGCCAGCAGCTTGGCAAGGGGATGGGACACTGAAGCTTTCTTT. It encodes CASSLARGWDTEAFF.

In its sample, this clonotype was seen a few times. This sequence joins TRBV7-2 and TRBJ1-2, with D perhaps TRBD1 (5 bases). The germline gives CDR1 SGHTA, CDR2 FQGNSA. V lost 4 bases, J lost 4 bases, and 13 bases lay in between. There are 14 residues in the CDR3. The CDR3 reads CASSSFDSAYGYTF. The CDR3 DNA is TGTGCCAGCAGCTCCTTTGACAGTGCCTATGGCTACACCTTC.

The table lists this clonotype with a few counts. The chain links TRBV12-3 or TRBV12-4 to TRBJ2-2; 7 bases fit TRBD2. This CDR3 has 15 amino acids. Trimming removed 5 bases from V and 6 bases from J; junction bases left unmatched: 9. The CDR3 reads CASSREGEVSGELFF. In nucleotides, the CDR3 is TGTGCCAGCAGTAGGGAGGGAGAGGTTTCCGGGGAGCTGTTTTTT.

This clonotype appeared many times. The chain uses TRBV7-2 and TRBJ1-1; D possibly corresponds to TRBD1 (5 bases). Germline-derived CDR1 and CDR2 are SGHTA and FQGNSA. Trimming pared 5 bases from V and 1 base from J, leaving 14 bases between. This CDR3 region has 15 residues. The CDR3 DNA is TGTGCCAGCAGCCTGATAGGGGTGCCGAACACTGAAGCTTTCTTT. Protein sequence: CASSLIGVPNTEAFF.

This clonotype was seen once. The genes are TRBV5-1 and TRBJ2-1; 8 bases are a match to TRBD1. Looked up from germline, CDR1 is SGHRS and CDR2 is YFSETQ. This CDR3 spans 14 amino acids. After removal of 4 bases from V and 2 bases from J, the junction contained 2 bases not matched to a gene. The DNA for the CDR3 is TGCGCCAGCAGCCCAGGGGGCGCCTACAATGAGCAGTTCTTC. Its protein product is CASSPGGAYNEQFF. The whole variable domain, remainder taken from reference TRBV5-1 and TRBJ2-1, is KAGVTQTPRYLIKTRGQQVTLSCSPISGHRSVSWYQQTPGQGLQFLFEYFSETQRNKGNFPGRFSGRQFSNSRSEMNVSTLELGDSALYLCASSPGGAYNEQFFGPGTRLTVL.